A selection of T cell receptor beta chains follows, all from one sample in a study of T-cell memory formation after mild COVID-19. Each CDR3 protein gets one entry after TCRdb re-called the 5' RACE reads with MiXCR. The table shows 300,000 to 400,000 distinct CDR3 sequences, with 13% to 15% occurring only once. Sequencing was done on a sample of PBMCs or a T cell subset sorted from them (not recorded which). These receptors originate from a man younger than 35 who had mild COVID-19 (a few samples of this study predate the infection). Cell type and time point are not known. Both conserved end residues are part of each CDR3. The order of the fields is V gene, clone size, CDR3 length, D gene, J gene, CDR3 DNA, CDR3 protein. A D gene is named only where the DNA matches it firmly. Not every row has a clone size; where given, it reads once, few, many or a size class.

v_call: TRBV10-3; clone_size: many; cdr3_length: 12; d_call: -; j_call: TRBJ2-3; cdr3_nt: TGTGCCATCAGTGAGTCAGCAGATACGCAGTATTTT; cdr3_aa: CAISESADTQYF
v_call: TRBV6-5; clone_size: many; cdr3_length: 13; d_call: -; j_call: TRBJ1-1; cdr3_nt: TGTGCCAGCGGGCCGTCTCTTCTCACTGAAGCTTTCTTT; cdr3_aa: CASGPSLLTEAFF
v_call: TRBV7-2; clone_size: few; cdr3_length: 14; d_call: -; j_call: TRBJ1-1; cdr3_nt: TGTGCCAGCAGCTCGGACAGCATTAACACTGAAGCTTTCTTT; cdr3_aa: CASSSDSINTEAFF
v_call: TRBV4-1; clone_size: -; cdr3_length: 14; d_call: -; j_call: TRBJ1-1; cdr3_nt: TGCGCCAGCAGCCAAGATATGGGTCACACTGAAGCTTTCTTT; cdr3_aa: CASSQDMGHTEAFF
v_call: TRBV23-1; clone_size: -; cdr3_length: 13; d_call: TRBD1; j_call: TRBJ2-7; cdr3_nt: TGCGCCAGCAGTCAAGATGGGACAGGGAACCCGTACTTC; cdr3_aa: CASSQDGTGNPYF
v_call: TRBV7-2; clone_size: -; cdr3_length: 16; d_call: TRBD1; j_call: TRBJ2-5; cdr3_nt: TGTGCCAGCAGCTTAGGGGCTGACAGGGGGATAGAGACCCAGTACTTC; cdr3_aa: CASSLGADRGIETQYF
v_call: TRBV6-2/TRBV6-3; clone_size: -; cdr3_length: 14; d_call: -; j_call: TRBJ1-1; cdr3_nt: TGTGCCAGCAGTTACTCGCGACGGAGGGCTGAAGCTTTCTTT; cdr3_aa: CASSYSRRRAEAFF
v_call: TRBV6-4; clone_size: many; cdr3_length: 12; d_call: -; j_call: TRBJ1-1; cdr3_nt: TGTGCCAGCCTTGATGGGGAAACTGAAGCTTTCTTT; cdr3_aa: CASLDGETEAFF
v_call: TRBV20-1; clone_size: -; cdr3_length: 13; d_call: -; j_call: TRBJ1-4; cdr3_nt: TGCAGTGCTAGTTGGGCAACTAATGAAAAACTGTTTTTT; cdr3_aa: CSASWATNEKLFF
v_call: TRBV7-6; clone_size: many; cdr3_length: 17; d_call: -; j_call: TRBJ2-3; cdr3_nt: TGTGCCAGCAGCTTAGGACGGGGGCTGCGGGGCACAGATACGCAGTATTTT; cdr3_aa: CASSLGRGLRGTDTQYF
v_call: TRBV5-1; clone_size: few; cdr3_length: 13; d_call: -; j_call: TRBJ1-2; cdr3_nt: TGCGCCAGCAGCTTGGTAGGGGCGCGAGGCTACACCTTC; cdr3_aa: CASSLVGARGYTF
v_call: TRBV7-7; clone_size: -; cdr3_length: 12; d_call: -; j_call: TRBJ1-1; cdr3_nt: TGCCCGGCGGGGGCCCAAGACACTGAAGCTTTCTTT; cdr3_aa: CPAGAQDTEAFF
v_call: TRBV27; clone_size: few; cdr3_length: 15; d_call: -; j_call: TRBJ1-6; cdr3_nt: TGTGCCAGCAGTTCAATCTTGGGCAGGGGTTCACCCCTCCACTTT; cdr3_aa: CASSSILGRGSPLHF
v_call: TRBV6-2/TRBV6-3; clone_size: many; cdr3_length: 16; d_call: -; j_call: TRBJ2-7; cdr3_nt: TGTGCCAGCAGTTACTCGATGGGTTCGGGAATCTACGAGCAGTACTTC; cdr3_aa: CASSYSMGSGIYEQYF
v_call: TRBV7-6; clone_size: -; cdr3_length: 17; d_call: TRBD1; j_call: TRBJ1-2; cdr3_nt: TGTGCCAGCGGCGGTCTCGGTACGGTTGGACAGGGATATGGCTACACCTTC; cdr3_aa: CASGGLGTVGQGYGYTF
v_call: TRBV7-8; clone_size: few; cdr3_length: 15; d_call: -; j_call: TRBJ2-1; cdr3_nt: TGTGCCAGCAGCCCCAGACTAGTATCCTACAATGAGCAGTTCTTC; cdr3_aa: CASSPRLVSYNEQFF
v_call: TRBV7-3; clone_size: once; cdr3_length: 14; d_call: -; j_call: TRBJ1-1; cdr3_nt: TGTGCCAGCAGCCTCGAAGGTCAGGTCACTGAAGCTTTCTTT; cdr3_aa: CASSLEGQVTEAFF
v_call: TRBV6-2/TRBV6-3; clone_size: few; cdr3_length: 14; d_call: TRBD1; j_call: TRBJ1-1; cdr3_nt: TGTGCCAGCAGAAACAGGGGGCTGAGGACTGAAGCTTTCTTT; cdr3_aa: CASRNRGLRTEAFF
v_call: TRBV7-2; clone_size: -; cdr3_length: 15; d_call: TRBD1; j_call: TRBJ2-3; cdr3_nt: TGTGCCAGCAGCCCGGGACAGGGTATGACAGATACGCAGTATTTT; cdr3_aa: CASSPGQGMTDTQYF
v_call: TRBV20-1; clone_size: -; cdr3_length: 17; d_call: TRBD1; j_call: TRBJ2-3; cdr3_nt: TGCAGTGCTACCCCTTCGAGGGGGCGCGTGGGGGTGGATACGCAGTATTTT; cdr3_aa: CSATPSRGRVGVDTQYF
v_call: TRBV2; clone_size: few; cdr3_length: 15; d_call: TRBD1; j_call: TRBJ1-1; cdr3_nt: TGTGCCAGCACTATCGAAGGGGGACAGGCGACGCAAGCTTTCTTT; cdr3_aa: CASTIEGGQATQAFF
v_call: TRBV19; clone_size: -; cdr3_length: 15; d_call: -; j_call: TRBJ2-1; cdr3_nt: TGTGCCACGCTATCGCCGGGACTGTCCTACAATGAGCAGTTCTTC; cdr3_aa: CATLSPGLSYNEQFF
v_call: TRBV7-2; clone_size: -; cdr3_length: 14; d_call: -; j_call: TRBJ1-2; cdr3_nt: TGTGCCAGCAGCTTAGTAGGCAGCGTCTATGGCTACACCTTC; cdr3_aa: CASSLVGSVYGYTF
v_call: TRBV23-1; clone_size: -; cdr3_length: 14; d_call: -; j_call: TRBJ1-1; cdr3_nt: TGCGCCAGTACTCGAGGGGGAAAGCCCTGTGAAGCTTTCTTT; cdr3_aa: CASTRGGKPCEAFF
v_call: TRBV7-2; clone_size: many; cdr3_length: 15; d_call: -; j_call: TRBJ1-4; cdr3_nt: TGTGCCAGCAGCCCCTCACAGGCTCGGGGGGAAAAACTGTTTTTT; cdr3_aa: CASSPSQARGEKLFF
v_call: TRBV7-9; clone_size: few; cdr3_length: 16; d_call: TRBD1; j_call: TRBJ2-1; cdr3_nt: TGTGCCAGCAGCTTAGTCCTACAGGGGGCGCGCAATGAGCAGTTCTTC; cdr3_aa: CASSLVLQGARNEQFF
v_call: TRBV6-5; clone_size: few; cdr3_length: 16; d_call: TRBD2; j_call: TRBJ2-1; cdr3_nt: TGTGCCAGCAGCAGCGGGGAGGGGCCCTCCTACAATGAGCAGTTCTTC; cdr3_aa: CASSSGEGPSYNEQFF
v_call: TRBV5-1; clone_size: many; cdr3_length: 14; d_call: -; j_call: TRBJ2-7; cdr3_nt: TGCGCCAGCAGCTGGACGGTCGACTCCTACGAGCAGTACTTC; cdr3_aa: CASSWTVDSYEQYF
v_call: TRBV7-3; clone_size: few; cdr3_length: 14; d_call: -; j_call: TRBJ1-2; cdr3_nt: TGTGCCAGCAGCGCCTGGGGGAGGACGGGAGGCTACACCTTC; cdr3_aa: CASSAWGRTGGYTF
v_call: TRBV12-5; clone_size: few; cdr3_length: 15; d_call: -; j_call: TRBJ2-2; cdr3_nt: TGTGCTAGTGGTTTAGGGACACGGAACACCGGGGAGCTGTTTTTT; cdr3_aa: CASGLGTRNTGELFF
v_call: TRBV5-1; clone_size: -; cdr3_length: 16; d_call: TRBD2; j_call: TRBJ2-2; cdr3_nt: TGCGCCAGCAGCTTGTCAGCGGGGGCGAACACCGGGGAGCTGTTTTTT; cdr3_aa: CASSLSAGANTGELFF
v_call: TRBV7-3; clone_size: -; cdr3_length: 17; d_call: TRBD1; j_call: TRBJ2-2; cdr3_nt: TGTGCCAGCAGCCGTAGCGGGGACAGGGGAGTCACCGGGGAGCTGTTTTTT; cdr3_aa: CASSRSGDRGVTGELFF
v_call: TRBV20-1; clone_size: -; cdr3_length: 14; d_call: TRBD1; j_call: TRBJ2-5; cdr3_nt: TGCAGTGCTTCTTCCCGAGGGGGCAAAGAGACCCAGTACTTC; cdr3_aa: CSASSRGGKETQYF
v_call: TRBV7-3; clone_size: few; cdr3_length: 19; d_call: -; j_call: TRBJ1-5; cdr3_nt: TGTGCCAGCGACGATCCCCCAGCTAGTTGCGGTTTAGGGGTGCAGCCCCAGCATTTT; cdr3_aa: CASDDPPASCGLGVQPQHF